The source of this T cell receptor (beta chain) is a study of T cell changes during pregnancy in multiple sclerosis. This clone was found once. Libraries were prepared by immunoSEQ multiplex PCR; TCRdb keeps only in-frame clonotypes and omits some of them. The sample includes roughly 38,000 clones, roughly 88% of them seen just once. The CDR3 extends over 14 amino acids. Germline lookup yields CDR1 MNHNY and CDR2 SVGAGI (reference sequence). V shed 5 bases and J shed 5 bases, with 12 bases lying between them. This TCR derives from a female donor with multiple sclerosis, enrolled in a pregnancy study. The specimen comprised CD8+ T cells from peripheral blood mononuclear cells, sampled in the first trimester of pregnancy. The rearrangement uses TRBV6-6 and TRBJ1-4, with D perhaps matching TRBD1 (6 bases). The CDR3 region is CASSRTGSNEKLFF. The CDR3 nucleotides are TGTGCCAGCAGTCGCACAGGGTCCAATGAAAAACTGTTTTTT.